This record concerns one TCR beta chain sequence. Its antigen is unknown. These data are taken from a study of cytomegalovirus exposure and HLA in healthy donors. On the study more broadly: The roughly 670 first-cohort repertoires shared a platform with the 100 to 150 validation repertoires, as reported in a later analysis.

The validation cohort, a group of 90 to 150 subjects, included the donors and was separate from the roughly 670-subject first cohort. Germline lookup yields CDR1 MNHNS and CDR2 SASEGT. The length of the CDR3 is 14 residues. V lost 7 bases, J lost 7 bases, and 8 bases stayed unmatched. Produced via immunoSEQ multiplex PCR; TCRdb's table is partial and in-frame only. The sample lists approximately 120,000 clones; 85% to 95% were seen once. Study results and limitations: The CMV antigen specificity of a few CMV-associated chains was confirmed through in vitro analysis.

Specimen: PBMCs. This rearrangement joins TRBV6-1 to TRBJ2-1; TRBD1 matches 9 bases. The source of this sequence is a woman under 30 in good health and CMV-seronegative. The CDR3 DNA follows: TGTGCCAGCATTGCGGGACAGGGTGTAAATGAGCAGTTCTTC. This sequence encodes CASIAGQGVNEQFF.